This TCR beta chain was captured in a study of T cell changes during pregnancy in multiple sclerosis. Germline V gene sequence: CDR1 SGDLS, CDR2 YYNGEE. Germline trimming cut 0 bases from V and 4 bases from J; bases unmatched to any gene: 18. The CDR3 spans 20 residues. The method was immunoSEQ multiplex PCR; TCRdb's version includes in-frame clones alone and lacks a portion of them. The sample contains around 83,000 clones, under 95% of which appear only once. V usage is TRBV9 and J usage is TRBJ2-3; 9 nucleotides line up with TRBD2. The input for sequencing was CD4+ T cells from peripheral blood mononuclear cells, taken in the second trimester of pregnancy. The source is a female donor with multiple sclerosis, enrolled in a pregnancy study. The CDR3: CASSVATEAGGRSTADTQYF. The CDR3 bases are TGTGCCAGCAGCGTAGCTACGGAAGCGGGGGGCCGTTCGACGGCAGATACGCAGTATTTT.